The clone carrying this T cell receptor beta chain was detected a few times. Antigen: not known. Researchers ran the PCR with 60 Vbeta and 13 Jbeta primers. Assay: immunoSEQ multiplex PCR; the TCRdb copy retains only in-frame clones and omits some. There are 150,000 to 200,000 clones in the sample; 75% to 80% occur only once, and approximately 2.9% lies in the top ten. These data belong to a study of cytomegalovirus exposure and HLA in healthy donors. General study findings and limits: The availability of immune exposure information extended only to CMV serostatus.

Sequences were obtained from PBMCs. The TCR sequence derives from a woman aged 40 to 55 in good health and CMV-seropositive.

The CDR3 loop reads CATSRDSAADTQYF. Here the CDR3 DNA reads TGTGCCACCAGCAGAGATTCGGCGGCGGATACGCAGTATTTT. The V call is TRBV15, the J call TRBJ2-3, with D hard to call. From germline, CDR1 is LNHNV and CDR2 YYDKDF (reference sequence). V lost 0 bases and J lost 6, with 10 bases in between. There are 14 residues in the CDR3.